The TCR beta chain under discussion was sequenced for a study of CD8 T cells in ankylosing spondylitis. Overall study findings and caveats: In ankylosing spondylitis patients, matched synovial fluid reportedly showed significant enrichment of disease-linked clones. Blood of patients with ankylosing spondylitis appeared to be characterized by a TCR beta motif of seven or eight highly homologous variants.

V was trimmed by 6 bases and J by 0 bases, leaving 13 bases between them. The CDR3 extends over 15 amino acids. CDR1 SGHRS and CDR2 YFSETQ come from the germline V gene. This clonotype occurred many times. The antigen is not known. Each TCR beta library was made by quantitative 5'-RACE that incorporated molecular barcodes. TCRdb re-called the 5' RACE reads with MiXCR, one entry per CDR3 protein. Here the sample spans under 300,000 distinct CDR3 sequences, over 8.5% being singletons. V is TRBV5-1 and J is TRBJ2-1, with D perhaps TRBD2 (7 bases). The material sequenced was blood, either unsorted or a sorted T cell fraction (not recorded which). The receptor was isolated from a male donor with ankylosing spondylitis or in good health (not recorded which). DNA of the CDR3: TGCGCCAGCACCTCAGGGGAGGGCTCCTACAATGAGCAGTTCTTC. Protein: CASTSGEGSYNEQFF.